This TCR beta chain derives from a study of CD8 T cells in Susac syndrome. The ends lost 3 bases at V and 5 bases at J; junction bases unmatched: 6. The CDR3 has 13 residues. Germline V gene lookup returns CDR1 GTSNPN and CDR2 SVGIG (reference sequence). Reverse transcription used roughly 0.45 to 1 ug RNA and random hexamers. In TCRdb, the immunoSEQ multiplex PCR reads were re-called with MiXCR into one record per CDR3 protein. The repertoire holds around 140,000 distinct CDR3 sequences, 95% seen once, with around 0.15% in the top ten. V is TRBV30 and J is TRBJ1-2; 7 nucleotides align to TRBD1. The sample consisted of CD4+ T cells from PBMCs. This clonotype originated in a human donor with Susac syndrome. CDR3 DNA: TGTGCCTGGAGCCGGGGGACAGCTTATGGCTACACCTTC. Its protein is CAWSRGTAYGYTF.